This TCR beta chain was captured by sequencing in a study of cytomegalovirus exposure and HLA in healthy donors. Nominally healthy donors provided the samples, though records likely missed some immune exposures. Notes on the study in general: One variant, a missense change in DCLRE1C, was linked in a later analysis to TCR beta V- and J-gene trimming. Serostatus for CMV was the only available immune exposure information.

The PCR had 60 Vbeta and 13 Jbeta primers. TCRdb keeps only in-frame clones here, not all; method: immunoSEQ multiplex PCR. In the table there are about 140,000 clones, roughly two thirds of which are singletons. A word on this clone: Its antigen is unidentified.

The sample was PBMCs. The TCR comes from a male donor in good health and CMV-seronegative.

CDR3 bases: TGTGCCTACAACGCCGACAGCCAGAATGAAAAACTGTTTTTT. Translated, it gives CAYNADSQNEKLFF. The rearrangement joins TRBV30 to TRBJ1-4; D might be TRBD1 (5 bases). The CDR3 covers 14 residues. Trimming left V 7 bases short and J 5 bases short, with 17 bases between. CDR1 is GTSNPN and CDR2 is SVGIG in the germline V gene (reference sequence).